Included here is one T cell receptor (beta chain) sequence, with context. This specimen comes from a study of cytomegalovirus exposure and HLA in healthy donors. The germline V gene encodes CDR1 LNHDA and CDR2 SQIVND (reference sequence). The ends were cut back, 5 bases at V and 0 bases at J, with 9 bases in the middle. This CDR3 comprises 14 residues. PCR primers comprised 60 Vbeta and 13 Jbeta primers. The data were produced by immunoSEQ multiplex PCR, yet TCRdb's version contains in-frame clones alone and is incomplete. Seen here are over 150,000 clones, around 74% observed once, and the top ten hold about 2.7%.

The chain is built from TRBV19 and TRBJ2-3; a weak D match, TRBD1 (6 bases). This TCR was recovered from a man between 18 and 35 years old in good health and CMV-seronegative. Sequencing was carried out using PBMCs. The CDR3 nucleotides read TGTGCCAGTAGTGTGGACAGAAGCACAGATACGCAGTATTTT. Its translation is CASSVDRSTDTQYF.